This T cell receptor beta chain was documented in a study of T cell responses to AZD1222 COVID-19 vaccine. V was cut by 3 bases and J by 1 base, with 10 bases left in between. This CDR3 is built from 15 residues. The V gene's germline CDR1 is MNHEY and CDR2 SMNVEV (reference sequence). Here immunoSEQ multiplex PCR was the method, and the copy in TCRdb shows in-frame clones only, minus some. The table has 130,000 to 150,000 clones, roughly 92% seen once; the top ten hold over 1.5%. The chain joins TRBV27 to TRBJ1-5; D gene ambiguous. The input for sequencing was peripheral blood, taken on day 0 of AZD1222 vaccination. The origin of this receptor is an adult in good health. CDR3 in amino acids: CASSFGRGSNQPQHF. The CDR3 DNA reads as TGTGCCAGCAGTTTTGGACGGGGAAGCAATCAGCCCCAGCATTTT.